The rows below give T cell receptor beta chains drawn from one sample of a study of T cell responses to AZD1222 COVID-19 vaccine. Clones were sequenced by immunoSEQ multiplex PCR, and TCRdb holds only the in-frame ones, with some missing. The repertoire includes 100,000 to 150,000 clones, approximately 89% of them detected once, and 10% sits in the top ten. The source material was peripheral blood, sampled on day 0 of AZD1222 vaccination. These receptor sequences come from an adult in good health. The CDR3 runs from the conserved cysteine through the conserved F or W. The order of the fields is CDR3 protein, CDR3 DNA, J gene, clone size, D gene, V gene. A D gene is named only where the DNA matches it firmly. Some rows have no size entry. The others give once, few or many, or a class for an expanded clone.

CASSQEGLVYDEQFF	TGTGCCAGCAGCCAAGAGGGACTAGTTTACGATGAGCAGTTCTTC	TRBJ2-1	-	TRBD2	TRBV3-1/TRBV3-2
CASSLSGPLSGANVLTF	TGTGCCAGCAGTTTATCCGGGCCCCTCTCTGGGGCCAACGTCCTGACTTTC	TRBJ2-6	once	-	TRBV28
CASSLEGGQSNQPQHF	TGTGCCAGCAGCTTAGAGGGCGGACAGTCCAATCAGCCCCAGCATTTT	TRBJ1-5	once	-	TRBV7-9
CACSWGGGPQHF	TGTGCCTGTTCGTGGGGCGGTGGGCCCCAGCATTTT	TRBJ1-5	-	-	TRBV30
CASSLKGGVRGSEQYF	TGTGCCAGCAGCTTAAAGGGAGGCGTTAGAGGGAGCGAGCAGTACTTC	TRBJ2-7	-	-	TRBV7-8
CASSQETRGQPQHF	TGTGCCAGCAGCCAAGAGACCAGGGGTCAGCCCCAGCATTTT	TRBJ1-5	-	-	TRBV3-1/TRBV3-2
CASSVATHGDEQYF	TGTGCCAGCAGCGTAGCCACGCATGGCGACGAGCAGTACTTC	TRBJ2-7	-	-	TRBV9
CASSPYRASGTEAFF	TGTGCCAGCTCCCCATACAGGGCGTCGGGCACTGAAGCTTTCTTT	TRBJ1-1	-	-	TRBV18
CATSRGTDSNSPLHF	TGTGCCACCAGCAGAGGGACGGACTCTAATTCACCCCTCCACTTT	TRBJ1-6	-	-	TRBV15
CASSLQQGDFQPQHF	TGTGCCAGCAGTCTACAACAGGGGGATTTTCAGCCCCAGCATTTT	TRBJ1-5	-	TRBD1	TRBV2
CASSLAAGSDTEAFF	TGTGCCAGCAGCTTAGCGGCAGGGTCCGACACTGAAGCTTTCTTT	TRBJ1-1	-	-	TRBV7-9